Below are 2 T cell receptor beta chains sequenced from a single sample in a study of blood T cell repertoires in COVID-19. Assay used: immunoSEQ multiplex PCR; TCRdb lists only in-frame clones, some missing. The data hold some 490,000 clones, with approximately 91% observed a single time. Sequencing used PBMCs or T cells enriched from blood (not recorded which). The receptors originated from a woman aged 55-69 years who had recovered from COVID-19.

This chain joins TRBV18 and TRBJ2-6; D gene ambiguous. Trimming removed 2 bases at V and 1 base at J, with 6 bases between. This CDR3 has 15 residues. The germline V gene encodes CDR1 KGHSH and CDR2 LQKENI. This chain's CDR3 is CASSPVISGANVLTF. DNA for the CDR3: TGTGCCAGCTCACCAGTCATTTCTGGGGCCAACGTCCTGACTTTC.

This clone occurred a few times. J is TRBJ1-5 and V is TRBV6-1, with D unclear. CDR1 and CDR2 (germline): MNHNS, SASEGT. The CDR3 length is 17 residues. V was shortened by 1 base and J by 6 bases, with 19 bases between the two germline ends. Here the CDR3 reads CASSEGSLPGRAQPQHF. The DNA for the CDR3 is TGTGCCAGCAGTGAAGGGTCCCTGCCTGGGAGGGCTCAGCCCCAGCATTTT.